A single sample gave rise to the 18 T cell receptor beta chains below, sequenced in a study of molecular identifiers for immune sequencing clone quantification. MiXCR was run by TCRdb on the PCR reads, yielding one entry per CDR3 protein. The sample gives approximately 320,000 distinct CDR3 sequences, under 25% of which show up once; roughly 0.7% is in the top ten. Sequencing was performed on naive CD8+ T cells from blood, with Jurkat cell RNA spiked in. As to subset: FACS-sorted CD8+CD4-CCR7+CD45RA+ naive T cells. The receptor set was obtained from a human donor in good health. Some libraries in this study had Jurkat cell RNA spiked in.

The CDR3 here is CASSLDRGDTQYF. CDR3 in DNA: TGTGCCAGCAGTTTGGATAGAGGCGATACGCAGTATTTT. V usage is TRBV12-3 or TRBV12-4 and J usage is TRBJ2-3; D unclear. The V end was cut by 3 bases, the J end by 6 bases, with 10 bases between. The CDR3 sequence is 13 residues long.

This clonotype has ten or more counts. V is TRBV5-1 and J is TRBJ1-1, with D unresolved. V was shortened by 3 bases and J by 3 bases, with 9 bases between the two germline ends. Germline values: CDR1 SGHRS, CDR2 YFSETQ. The CDR3 extends over 13 amino acids. The CDR3 loop reads CASSSPGDTEAFF. The DNA of the CDR3 is TGCGCCAGCAGCTCCCCGGGAGACACTGAAGCTTTCTTT.

This clonotype was counted ten times or more. This chain uses TRBV12-3 or TRBV12-4 with TRBJ2-6; D gene ambiguous. The CDR3 consists of 15 residues. Trimming pared 3 bases from V and 4 bases from J, leaving 10 bases between. The DNA of the CDR3 is TGTGCCAGCAGTTTGCCGGAGCCCGGGGCCAACGTCCTGACTTTC. Residues: CASSLPEPGANVLTF.

This clonotype was picked up many times. This chain uses TRBV9 with TRBJ1-1; a possible D gene is TRBD1 (6 bases). The CDR3 length is 14 residues. Trimming pared 0 bases from V and 7 bases from J, leaving 13 bases between. Germline CDR1 reads SGDLS; CDR2 reads YYNGEE. CDR3 sequence: CASSVGGGEGEAFF. The DNA of the CDR3 is TGTGCCAGCAGCGTAGGAGGGGGGGAAGGTGAAGCTTTCTTT.

This chain links TRBV3-1 with TRBJ2-6, with D unresolved. CDR3 length: 14 amino acids. Deletions cut 2 bases from V and 2 bases from J, with 4 bases between. CDR1 LGHDT and CDR2 YNNKEL come from the germline V gene (reference sequence). The CDR3: CASSQNTGANVLTF. The CDR3 DNA follows: TGTGCCAGCAGCCAAAATACTGGGGCCAACGTCCTGACTTTC.

V gene TRBV5-3 combines with J gene TRBJ2-3; tentatively, D is TRBD2 (7 bases). TRBV5-3 is annotated as an ORF whose role is uncertain. The CDR3 has 12 residues. V was shortened by 10 bases and J by 7 bases, with 16 bases between the two germline ends. The CDR3 coding sequence is TGTGCCGGGGGGAGGGGGGCAAATACGCAGTATTTT. Translation: CAGGRGANTQYF.

This clonotype was observed many times. This chain joins TRBV29-1 and TRBJ1-2; tentatively, D is TRBD1 (5 bases). Trimming took 4 bases from V and 5 from J, leaving 11 bases between them. Per the germline V gene, CDR1 is SQVTM and CDR2 is ANQGSEA. The CDR3 is 12 amino acids. The CDR3 DNA follows: TGCAGCGTTGTACAGGCAGCATATGGCTACACCTTC. This translates into CSVVQAAYGYTF.

The CDR3 nucleotides are TGTGCCAGTAAAAGCCGCGGTCGGGACGAGCAGTACTTC. Encoded protein: CASKSRGRDEQYF. This chain joins TRBV19 and TRBJ2-7; D not resolved. The CDR3 loop spans 13 amino acids. The V gene lost 7 bases and the J gene lost 5 bases, with 15 bases spanning the gap. The V gene's germline CDR1 is LNHDA and CDR2 SQIVND (reference sequence).

This clonotype has a count of ten or more. V gene TRBV14 combines with J gene TRBJ1-1; D remains unclear. The CDR3 covers 10 residues. CDR1 and CDR2 (germline): SGHDN, FVKESK. Trimming took 0 bases from V and 7 from J, leaving 0 bases between them. The DNA of the CDR3 is TGTGCCAGCAGCCAAGATGAAGCTTTCTTT. Translated: CASSQDEAFF.

This clonotype showed up just a few times. The DNA of the CDR3 is TGCGCCAGCAGCCTCGCGGACCGAAGCAATCAGCCCCAGCATTTT. This sequence encodes CASSLADRSNQPQHF. The chain couples TRBV4-1 to TRBJ1-5; D uncertain. CDR3 length: 15 residues. With 4 bases removed from V and 1 base from J, the gap between germline ends came to 11 bases. CDR1 and CDR2 (germline): MGHRA, YSYEKL.

With respect to this clonotype: A much larger clone differs from this one at a single base, so this may be a read error. The gene calls are TRBV7-9 and TRBJ2-3; 7 positions agree with TRBD1. Trimming cost V 1 base and J 6 bases; bases outside gene matches: 4. Germline loops: CDR1 SEHNR, CDR2 FQNEAQ (reference sequence). The CDR3 has 14 residues. The chain's CDR3 is CASSLGQGDDTQYF. DNA for the CDR3: TGTGCCAGCAGCTTAGGACAGGGAGATGATACGCAGTATTTT. Full variable domain (missing parts from reference TRBV7-9 and TRBJ2-3): DTGVSQNPRHKITKRGQNVTFRCDPISEHNRLYWYRQTLGQGPEFLTYFQNEAQLEKSRLLSDRFSAERPKGSFSTLEIQRTEQGDSAMYLCASSLGQGDDTQYFGPGTRLTVL.

In this sample, this clonotype turned up many times. The V and J genes are TRBV6-5 and TRBJ2-7; weak D call: TRBD1 (5 bases). Germline CDR1 reads MNHEY; CDR2 reads SVGAGI. This CDR3 region has 17 residues. V lost 0 bases and J 3 bases, leaving 18 bases between the germline ends. CDR3 residues: CASSYSPRPAGFYEQYF. The CDR3 coding sequence is TGTGCCAGCAGTTACTCGCCGCGGCCCGCAGGGTTCTACGAGCAGTACTTC.

This clonotype was picked up many times. The rearrangement uses TRBV14 and TRBJ1-1; tentative D call: TRBD1 (6 bases). V lost 1 base to trimming and J lost 8 bases, with 14 bases between them. The CDR3 runs 14 residues. Germline V gives CDR1 SGHDN, CDR2 FVKESK. CDR3 in DNA: TGTGCCAGCAGCCAAGTTTTGGGGGGACACGAAGCTTTCTTT. Its protein product is CASSQVLGGHEAFF.

At least ten counts were recorded for this clonotype. The chain carries TRBV5-4 and TRBJ2-2; D unresolved. Germline values: CDR1 SGHNT, CDR2 YYREEE (reference sequence). Deletions cut 4 bases from V and 4 bases from J, with 5 bases between. The length of the CDR3 is 12 residues. The CDR3 loop is CASSLPTGELFF. The CDR3, as DNA: TGTGCCAGCAGCCTACCCACCGGGGAGCTGTTTTTT.

The chain links TRBV7-8 to TRBJ2-3; D is possibly TRBD1 (6 bases). Germline CDR1 and CDR2: SGHVS and FQNEAQ. V was cut by 5 bases and J by 1 base, with 16 bases left in between. CDR3 size: 16 residues. CDR3: CASSVIRDTGTDTQYF. The CDR3 DNA sequence: TGTGCCAGCAGCGTCATAAGGGACACTGGCACAGATACGCAGTATTTT. The full variable domain, rest sourced from reference TRBV7-8 and TRBJ2-3, is GAGVSQSPRYKVAKRGQDVALRCDPISGHVSLFWYQQALGQGPEFLTYFQNEAQLDKSGLPSDRFFAERPEGSVSTLKIQRTQQEDSAVYLCASSVIRDTGTDTQYFGPGTRLTVL.

Note on this clonotype: This likely comes from a read error, as the CDR3 has no conserved phenylalanine or tryptophan at its end. V usage is TRBV7-9 and J usage is TRBJ2-7, with a possible D match to TRBD1 (6 bases). CDR1 and CDR2 (germline): SEHNR, FQNEAQ (reference sequence). Trimming pared 5 bases from V and 2 bases from J, leaving 13 bases between. CDR3 length equals 14 residues. CDR3 loop: CASSPPRGPYEQYL. The CDR3 bases are TGTGCCAGCAGCCCCCCCAGGGGCCCCTACGAGCAGTACCTC.

This clonotype was observed a handful of times. V gene TRBV12-5 combines with J gene TRBJ2-5; 10 bases agree with TRBD1. J lost 5 bases, V lost 7 bases, and 13 bases had no gene match. The CDR3 loop spans 16 amino acids. CDR1 LGHNT and CDR2 FRNRAP come from the germline V gene. Here the CDR3 reads CASARGGQGLSETQYF. The DNA for the CDR3 is TGTGCTAGTGCCCGAGGGGGACAGGGGCTTTCGGAGACCCAGTACTTC.

This clonotype was counted many times. The V and J genes are TRBV14 and TRBJ2-7, with unresolved D. The CDR3 extends over 13 amino acids. The V end was cut by 1 base, the J end by 3 bases, with 7 bases between. CDR1 is SGHDN, CDR2 FVKESK, per germline. For the CDR3, the DNA is TGTGCCAGCAGCCAAGTCTACAGCTACGAGCAGTACTTC. Translation gives CASSQVYSYEQYF. Full variable domain (remainder filled in from reference TRBV14 and TRBJ2-7): EAGVTQFPSHSVIEKGQTVTLRCDPISGHDNLYWYRRVMGKEIKFLLHFVKESKQDESGMPNNRFLAERTGGTYSTLKVQPAELEDSGVYFCASSQVYSYEQYFGPGTRLTVT.